The clone carrying this TCR beta chain was detected once. These data originate in a study of control samples from healthy donors and cancer patients. CDR1 MNHEY and CDR2 SMNVEV come from the germline V gene (reference sequence). V lost 3 bases and J 6 bases, leaving 15 bases between the germline ends. The CDR3 has 15 amino acids. Sequencing was performed with immunoSEQ multiplex PCR; in TCRdb, only in-frame clones are kept and a portion is missing. The sample comprises some 96,000 clones, just over 90% of which are singletons, and about 7.3% rests with the top ten. This chain joins TRBV27 and TRBJ1-3, with D unclear. The TCR comes from a man between 18 and 29 years old in good health. Sequenced material: blood. The CDR3 DNA follows: TGTGCCAGCAGTTTTTGGCCCCGTGCCGAAAACACCATATATTTT. Protein sequence: CASSFWPRAENTIYF.